Reported below is one TCR beta chain. Its matching antigen is unknown. There were only healthy Caucasians among the donors. The sample originates from a study of identical twins. The study, taken as a whole, reports: Cord blood beta clonotypes present at high abundance carried fewer insertions; no such pattern appeared in memory repertoires. An excess of low generation probability was shown by twin-shared out-of-frame alpha sequences.

This CDR3 region has 15 residues. Per germline, CDR1 SGHTS and CDR2 YDEGEE. Trimming stripped 2 bases from V and 4 bases from J, with 13 bases between. TCRdb recomputed calls from the 5' RACE reads with MiXCR, one row per CDR3 protein. This table has around 250,000 distinct CDR3 sequences, about 12% appearing once. The sample also formed part of further work on yellow fever vaccine responses in identical twins. This second report adds: It has been reported that, in twins, the vaccine T cell response seemed partly convergent and partly personalized.

The sequencing input was memory (CD45RO+) T cells sorted from blood. This sequence joins TRBV5-8 and TRBJ2-1; tentatively, D is TRBD2 (5 bases). This receptor was obtained from a woman aged 18-29 years in good health. The CDR3 sequence is CASSFSSAAYNEQFF. The CDR3 DNA follows: TGTGCCAGCAGCTTCTCGTCAGCGGCATACAATGAGCAGTTCTTC.